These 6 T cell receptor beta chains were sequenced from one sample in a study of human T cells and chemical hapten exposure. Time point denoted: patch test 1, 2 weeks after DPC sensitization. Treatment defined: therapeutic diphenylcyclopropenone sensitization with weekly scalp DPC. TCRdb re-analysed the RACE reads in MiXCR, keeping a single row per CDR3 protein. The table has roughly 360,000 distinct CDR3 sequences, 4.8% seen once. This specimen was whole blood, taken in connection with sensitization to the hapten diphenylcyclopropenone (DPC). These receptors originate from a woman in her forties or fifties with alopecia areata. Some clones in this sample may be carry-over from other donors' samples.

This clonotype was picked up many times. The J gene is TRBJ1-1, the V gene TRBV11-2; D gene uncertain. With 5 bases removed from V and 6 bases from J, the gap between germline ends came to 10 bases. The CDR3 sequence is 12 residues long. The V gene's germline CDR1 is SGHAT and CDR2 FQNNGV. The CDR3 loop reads CASSPGSPEAFF. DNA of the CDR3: TGTGCCAGCAGCCCTGGAAGTCCTGAAGCTTTCTTT.

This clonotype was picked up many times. CDR3 in DNA: TGTGCCAGCAGTCCCCTAGCGGGAAGCTACGAGCAGTACTTC. Protein product: CASSPLAGSYEQYF. The rearrangement uses TRBV6-2 or TRBV6-3 and TRBJ2-7; TRBD2 matches 9 bases. This CDR3 is 14 amino acids long. V shed 5 bases and J 3 bases; nucleotides not matched to a gene: 5. The germline V gene has CDR1 MNHEY and CDR2 SVGEGT.

The CDR3 region is CAWSTGAGQPQHF. CDR3 DNA: TGTGCCTGGAGTACTGGGGCGGGTCAGCCCCAGCATTTT. The rearrangement uses TRBV30 and TRBJ1-5; D is possibly TRBD1 (5 bases). CDR1 is GTSNPN and CDR2 is SVGIG in the germline V gene (reference sequence). This CDR3 is built from 13 residues. V lost 2 bases to trimming and J lost 6 bases, with 11 bases between them.

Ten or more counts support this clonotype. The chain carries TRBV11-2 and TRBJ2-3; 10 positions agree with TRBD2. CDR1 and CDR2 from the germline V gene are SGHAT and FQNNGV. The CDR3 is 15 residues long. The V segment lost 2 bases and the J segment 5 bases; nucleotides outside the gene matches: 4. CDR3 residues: CASSLQRGGQDTQYF. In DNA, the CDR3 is TGTGCCAGCAGCTTACAGCGGGGGGGCCAAGATACGCAGTATTTT.

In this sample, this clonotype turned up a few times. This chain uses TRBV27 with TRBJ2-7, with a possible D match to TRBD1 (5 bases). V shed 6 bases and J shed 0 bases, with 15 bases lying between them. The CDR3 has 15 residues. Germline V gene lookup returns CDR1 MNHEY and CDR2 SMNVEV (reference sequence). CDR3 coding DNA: TGTGCCAGCAGCCCCGTATTAGGGGCCTCCTACGAGCAGTACTTC. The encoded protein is CASSPVLGASYEQYF.

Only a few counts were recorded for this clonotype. The CDR3 here is CASSYAGGTEAFF. The CDR3 region has the DNA TGTGCCAGCAGTTACGCGGGGGGGACTGAAGCTTTCTTT. The J gene is TRBJ1-1, the V gene TRBV6-5; tentative D call: TRBD1 (5 bases). The CDR3 totals 13 residues. Trimming left V 2 bases short and J 5 bases short, with 9 bases between. Germline assignment: CDR1 MNHEY and CDR2 SVGAGI.